These 2 T cell receptor beta chains were all obtained from the same sample, sequenced in a study of blood T cell repertoires in COVID-19. Assay used: immunoSEQ multiplex PCR; TCRdb lists only in-frame clones, some missing. The sample comprises 25,000 to 30,000 clones, approximately 90% of which are singletons, and 2.8% rests with the top ten. The sequencing input was peripheral blood. These receptors came from a human donor in a cohort sampled during active COVID-19.

The rearrangement links TRBV11-2 to TRBJ1-2; D is unresolved. The germline V gene has CDR1 SGHAT and CDR2 FQNNGV. This CDR3 contains 14 residues. V was pared by 0 bases and J by 4 bases, with 9 bases between. The CDR3 spells CASSLDLTSYGYTF. DNA for the CDR3: TGTGCCAGCAGCTTAGACTTAACCAGCTATGGCTACACCTTC.

V and J are TRBV7-3 and TRBJ2-2; TRBD1 aligns across 9 bases. The germline V gene encodes CDR1 SGHTA and CDR2 FQGTGA. The CDR3 consists of 14 residues. The ends lost 5 bases at V and 7 bases at J; junction bases unmatched: 5. The CDR3 region is CASSSTGGNGELFF. The CDR3 DNA sequence: TGTGCCAGCAGCAGTACAGGGGGCAACGGGGAGCTGTTTTTT.